The rows below give T cell receptor beta chains drawn from one sample of a study of cytotoxic CD8 clonotypes in ibrutinib-treated CLL. Generated by immunoSEQ multiplex PCR, the TCRdb table keeps only in-frame clones and is missing some. The sample lists fewer than 45,000 clones, over 55% occurring once. Sequencing was performed on PBMCs, taken at disease progression, from a patient treated with ibrutinib. Receptor source: a human donor with chronic lymphocytic leukemia. Each CDR3 is given without its conserved first and last residue. The order of the fields is V gene, D gene, J gene, CDR3 length, CDR3 protein. A D gene is named only where the DNA matches it firmly.

V gene: TRBV7-2; D gene: .; J gene: TRBJ2-6; CDR3 length: 17; CDR3 protein: ASSLFLVRSYSGANVLT
V gene: TRBV2; D gene: TRBD1; J gene: TRBJ1-2; CDR3 length: 12; CDR3 protein: ASSEDRGIYGYT
V gene: TRBV19; D gene: .; J gene: TRBJ2-2; CDR3 length: 14; CDR3 protein: ASSIYSSMNTGELF
V gene: TRBV11-3; D gene: .; J gene: TRBJ1-3; CDR3 length: 11; CDR3 protein: ASSSGRGNTIY
V gene: TRBV29-1; D gene: .; J gene: TRBJ1-2; CDR3 length: 10; CDR3 protein: SVEMGGRGYT
V gene: TRBV11-2; D gene: TRBD2; J gene: TRBJ2-5; CDR3 length: 13; CDR3 protein: ASSLFSGTRETQY
V gene: TRBV5-4; D gene: .; J gene: TRBJ1-1; CDR3 length: 12; CDR3 protein: ASRARGLNGEAF
V gene: TRBV12-5; D gene: .; J gene: TRBJ1-1; CDR3 length: 12; CDR3 protein: ASGGDLGNTEAF
V gene: TRBV25-1; D gene: TRBD2; J gene: TRBJ2-7; CDR3 length: 13; CDR3 protein: ASDSGGDFPYEQY
V gene: TRBV5-1; D gene: TRBD2; J gene: TRBJ2-5; CDR3 length: 15; CDR3 protein: ASSSGGTSGFRETQY
V gene: TRBV7-8; D gene: .; J gene: TRBJ1-1; CDR3 length: 12; CDR3 protein: ASSLTEMNTEAF
V gene: TRBV5-4; D gene: TRBD1; J gene: TRBJ1-3; CDR3 length: 12; CDR3 protein: ASSPQGAGNTIY
V gene: TRBV7-9; D gene: .; J gene: TRBJ1-2; CDR3 length: 15; CDR3 protein: ASSLLAGGQANYGYT
V gene: TRBV5-5; D gene: TRBD2; J gene: TRBJ2-3; CDR3 length: 13; CDR3 protein: ASSQLAGGPDTQY
V gene: TRBV2; D gene: TRBD1; J gene: TRBJ1-4; CDR3 length: 12; CDR3 protein: ASSEGARDEKLF
V gene: TRBV7-9; D gene: .; J gene: TRBJ2-7; CDR3 length: 15; CDR3 protein: ASSMRSTGSNSYEQY
V gene: TRBV9; D gene: .; J gene: TRBJ1-4; CDR3 length: 12; CDR3 protein: ASSVGQINEKLF
V gene: TRBV11-2; D gene: TRBD1; J gene: TRBJ1-2; CDR3 length: 12; CDR3 protein: ASSPDRGSYGYT
V gene: TRBV4-1; D gene: .; J gene: TRBJ1-3; CDR3 length: 15; CDR3 protein: ASSQGSVAGTGNTIY
V gene: TRBV6-1; D gene: .; J gene: TRBJ1-6; CDR3 length: 13; CDR3 protein: ASSESGKYNSPLH
V gene: TRBV5-5; D gene: TRBD1; J gene: TRBJ1-1; CDR3 length: 13; CDR3 protein: ASSRGQGAHTEAF
V gene: TRBV6-1; D gene: .; J gene: TRBJ2-1; CDR3 length: 15; CDR3 protein: ASSEGQGSGVYNEQF
V gene: TRBV29-1; D gene: .; J gene: TRBJ2-3; CDR3 length: 11; CDR3 protein: SVDGGRTDTQY
V gene: TRBV5-1; D gene: .; J gene: TRBJ2-7; CDR3 length: 14; CDR3 protein: ASSLGAGTYLYEQY
V gene: TRBV7-2; D gene: .; J gene: TRBJ1-1; CDR3 length: 12; CDR3 protein: ASSLGSGRTEAF
V gene: TRBV9; D gene: .; J gene: TRBJ1-4; CDR3 length: 12; CDR3 protein: ASSGGGRNEKLF
V gene: TRBV19; D gene: TRBD1; J gene: TRBJ1-5; CDR3 length: 14; CDR3 protein: ASSVTTGGVNQPQH
V gene: TRBV25-1; D gene: TRBD2; J gene: TRBJ2-2; CDR3 length: 13; CDR3 protein: ASSARGGYTGELF
V gene: TRBV19; D gene: TRBD1; J gene: TRBJ1-5; CDR3 length: 14; CDR3 protein: ASSYPGGFGNQPQH
V gene: TRBV6-1; D gene: TRBD1; J gene: TRBJ1-5; CDR3 length: 12; CDR3 protein: ASNGQGGNQPQH
V gene: TRBV10-3; D gene: .; J gene: TRBJ1-4; CDR3 length: 13; CDR3 protein: AISESGATNEKLF
V gene: TRBV12-5; D gene: TRBD2; J gene: TRBJ2-7; CDR3 length: 15; CDR3 protein: ASGLVSRGGLTYEQY
V gene: TRBV5-6; D gene: .; J gene: TRBJ2-7; CDR3 length: 11; CDR3 protein: ASSLTGLYEQY
V gene: TRBV5-4; D gene: TRBD2; J gene: TRBJ2-7; CDR3 length: 13; CDR3 protein: ASSPGGGTNYEQY
V gene: TRBV11-2; D gene: .; J gene: TRBJ2-2; CDR3 length: 14; CDR3 protein: ASSPSRGVGTGELF
V gene: TRBV6-6; D gene: TRBD1; J gene: TRBJ2-7; CDR3 length: 13; CDR3 protein: ASSYSGTDSYEQY
V gene: TRBV5-1; D gene: TRBD1; J gene: TRBJ2-7; CDR3 length: 12; CDR3 protein: ASSTGQGIDEQY
V gene: TRBV29-1; D gene: TRBD1; J gene: TRBJ1-1; CDR3 length: 12; CDR3 protein: SVDPTGMNTEAF
V gene: TRBV5-1; D gene: TRBD2; J gene: TRBJ2-7; CDR3 length: 17; CDR3 protein: ASSSPSQRGHSLSYEQY
V gene: TRBV7-9; D gene: TRBD1; J gene: TRBJ2-1; CDR3 length: 13; CDR3 protein: ASSLDRDRGLLVF
V gene: TRBV10-3; D gene: .; J gene: TRBJ2-5; CDR3 length: 11; CDR3 protein: AISESIQETQY
V gene: TRBV5-6; D gene: TRBD1; J gene: TRBJ1-2; CDR3 length: 14; CDR3 protein: ASRRDREYDDYGYT
V gene: TRBV5-6; D gene: .; J gene: TRBJ1-1; CDR3 length: 14; CDR3 protein: ASSLSQGTMNTEAF
V gene: TRBV6-5; D gene: .; J gene: TRBJ2-7; CDR3 length: 11; CDR3 protein: ASSASQTYEQY
V gene: TRBV5-6; D gene: TRBD1; J gene: TRBJ1-4; CDR3 length: 13; CDR3 protein: ASSERDRVVRKLF
V gene: TRBV5-6; D gene: .; J gene: TRBJ1-1; CDR3 length: 11; CDR3 protein: ASSPTGNTEAF